A selection of T cell receptor beta chains follows, all from one sample in a study of cytomegalovirus exposure and HLA in healthy donors. TCRdb keeps only in-frame clones here, not all; method: immunoSEQ multiplex PCR. The table lists approximately 61,000 clones, 70% to 80% of them singletons, with about 51% in the top ten. Sample: PBMCs. These receptors were taken from a middle-aged man in good health and CMV-seropositive. The CDR3 runs from the conserved cysteine through the conserved F or W. The D gene is left open where the match is weak. Clone size is given for some rows only: seen once, a few or many times, or a class if the clone is expanded.

>TRBD2|-|TRBV6-6|TRBJ2-5
TGTGCCAGCAGTGCCATAGCGGGGGTCTACCAAGAGACCCAGTACTTC
CASSAIAGVYQETQYF
>TRBD2|-|TRBV5-4|TRBJ2-1
TGTGCCAGCAGCTTGGGAGCGGGGGGGACCTACAATGAGCAGTTCTTC
CASSLGAGGTYNEQFF
>TRBD2|-|TRBV7-2|TRBJ2-1
TGTGCCAGCGGAAACCGGGGGGATTTAGAGCAGTTCTTC
CASGNRGDLEQFF
>TRBD1|-|TRBV9|TRBJ1-3
TGTGCCAGCAGCACACAGGGGCAATACTCTGGAAACACCATATATTTT
CASSTQGQYSGNTIYF
>-|-|TRBV27|TRBJ2-1
TGTGCCAGCAGCATTTGGGGCACTGAGCAGTTCTTC
CASSIWGTEQFF
>TRBD1|-|TRBV28|TRBJ1-2
TGTGCCAGCAGCCTAGCGAGACAGGGAAATGGCTACACCTTC
CASSLARQGNGYTF
>TRBD2|-|TRBV9|TRBJ2-3
TGTGCCAGCAGTCCACGGGGGGGCCAAGATACGCAGTATTTT
CASSPRGGQDTQYF
>TRBD2|-|TRBV6-5|TRBJ2-7
TGTGCCAGCAGCCGACTAGCGGGAGGGCTGTACGAGCAGTACTTC
CASSRLAGGLYEQYF
>TRBD1|few|TRBV6-1|TRBJ1-2
TGTGCCAGCAGCGCGGGGACAGGGGGCTTTTATGGCTACACCTTC
CASSAGTGGFYGYTF
>-|-|TRBV27|TRBJ2-7
TGTGCCAGCAGACCTTACAACTCCTACGAGCAGTACTTC
CASRPYNSYEQYF
>TRBD1|-|TRBV6-5|TRBJ2-7
TGTGCCAGTAGGACAGGGGGCCGATACGAGCAGTACTTC
CASRTGGRYEQYF
>TRBD1|-|TRBV7-9|TRBJ2-2
TGTGCCAGCAGCTTTACAGGGGGCGGCACCGGGGAGCTGTTTTTT
CASSFTGGGTGELFF
>TRBD1|-|TRBV9|TRBJ2-1
TGTGCCAGCAGCTCCCCGAGAACGGTGCAGGGGGAACCCTTCAACGGGAACTCCTACAATGAGCAGTTCTTC
CASSSPRTVQGEPFNGNSYNEQFF
>-|-|TRBV30|TRBJ1-6
TGTGCCTGGAGTGTAGGGGGACCCCTCCACTTT
CAWSVGGPLHF
>TRBD1|-|TRBV7-9|TRBJ1-2
TGTGCCAGCAGCTATTCCCGGGACAGAAACTATGGCTACACCTTC
CASSYSRDRNYGYTF
>-|-|TRBV6-1|TRBJ2-1
TGTGCCAGCAGTGAAGAAGAGGTAGTTTACGGAACCTACAATGAGCAGTTCTTC
CASSEEEVVYGTYNEQFF
>-|-|TRBV2|TRBJ2-1
TGTGCCAGCAGGGGAGACGGCTATGAGCAGTTCTTC
CASRGDGYEQFF
>TRBD1|-|TRBV7-9|TRBJ2-1
TGTGCCAGCAGCCCTCTCCAGGGGGCTGAGCAGTTCTTC
CASSPLQGAEQFF
>TRBD1|-|TRBV5-1|TRBJ2-7
TGCGCCAGCAGCCCTGGACAGGGGCTCTACGAGCAGTACTTC
CASSPGQGLYEQYF
>-|-|TRBV29-1|TRBJ1-2
TGCAGCGTGGCCCCCTCCCCGGCAGGAGGCTACACCTTC
CSVAPSPAGGYTF
>-|once|TRBV28|TRBJ1-2
TGTGCCAGCAGTTCTGCCGGTTCGTTGTGGGGCGATAACTATGGCTACACCTTC
CASSSAGSLWGDNYGYTF
>-|-|TRBV5-1|TRBJ2-7
TGCGCCAGCAGCTTGGCCGGGGGATTAGGTTACGAGCAGTACTTC
CASSLAGGLGYEQYF
>TRBD1|-|TRBV2|TRBJ1-2
TGTGCCAGCAGTGCGGACAGGGTTTCCTATGGCTACACCTTC
CASSADRVSYGYTF
>-|-|TRBV27|TRBJ2-5
TGTGCCAGCAGTTGGGGCCCGACACCTCAAGAGACCCAGTACTTC
CASSWGPTPQETQYF
>TRBD1|-|TRBV18|TRBJ2-7
TGTGCCAGCTCACCACCGGGAAAGGCAGGGGGTACCTCCTACGAGCAGTACTTC
CASSPPGKAGGTSYEQYF
>-|-|TRBV6-5|TRBJ1-1
TGTGCCAGCAGTTACTCCGCAGGCGCGAACACTGAAGCTTTCTTT
CASSYSAGANTEAFF
>TRBD1|-|TRBV2|TRBJ2-1
TGTGCCAGCAGTGAGATGGGGACAGGGAGCTACAATGAGCAGTTCTTC
CASSEMGTGSYNEQFF
>TRBD1|-|TRBV4-3|TRBJ1-2
TGCGCCAGCAGCCAAGAGAGGGGGCGCGGCTACACCTTC
CASSQERGRGYTF
>-|-|TRBV5-1|TRBJ1-5
TGCGCCAGCAGCCGGGGACCGATGAAGCCAGGGGAGCCCCAGCATTTT
CASSRGPMKPGEPQHF
>-|-|TRBV6-1|TRBJ2-5
TGTGCCAGCAGTCTTTGGGGCCCTCAGTACTTC
CASSLWGPQYF
>-|-|TRBV7-2|TRBJ2-7
TGTGCCAGCAGCTTAGACCCAGGGTACTACGAGCAGTACTTC
CASSLDPGYYEQYF
>TRBD1|-|TRBV5-4|TRBJ2-5
TGTGCCAGCAGCTTAAGAACGACAGGGGGCGGGGAGACCCAGTACTTC
CASSLRTTGGGETQYF
>-|once|TRBV7-6|TRBJ2-3
TGTGCCAGCAGCTTCATCGGGTTTCGCACAGATACGCAGTATTTT
CASSFIGFRTDTQYF
>TRBD2|-|TRBV6-1|TRBJ2-1
TGTGCCAGCAGTGAACTAGCGGGAGCCTACAATGAGCAGTTCTTC
CASSELAGAYNEQFF
>-|few|TRBV2|TRBJ1-6
TGTGCCAGCTCGGCAGGGGTTAATTCACCCCTCCACTTT
CASSAGVNSPLHF